This T cell receptor (beta chain) derives from a study of control samples from healthy donors and cancer patients. The table came from immunoSEQ multiplex PCR; TCRdb's copy has only in-frame clones and leaves some out. This sample has 110,000 or so clones; roughly 79% occur once, and the top ten carry 5% to 8.5%. This CDR3 has 14 amino acids. Germline V gene lookup returns CDR1 MNHEY and CDR2 SMNVEV (reference sequence). The J segment lost 4 bases and the V segment lost 3 bases, leaving 5 bases of the junction unmatched. The receptor's source is a man between 18 and 35 years old in good health. The chain recombines TRBV27 with TRBJ1-2, with TRBD1 matching over 7 bases. Sample: blood. The CDR3 here is CASSFGGGGYGYTF. In DNA, the CDR3 is TGTGCCAGCAGTTTCGGAGGGGGCGGCTATGGCTACACCTTC.